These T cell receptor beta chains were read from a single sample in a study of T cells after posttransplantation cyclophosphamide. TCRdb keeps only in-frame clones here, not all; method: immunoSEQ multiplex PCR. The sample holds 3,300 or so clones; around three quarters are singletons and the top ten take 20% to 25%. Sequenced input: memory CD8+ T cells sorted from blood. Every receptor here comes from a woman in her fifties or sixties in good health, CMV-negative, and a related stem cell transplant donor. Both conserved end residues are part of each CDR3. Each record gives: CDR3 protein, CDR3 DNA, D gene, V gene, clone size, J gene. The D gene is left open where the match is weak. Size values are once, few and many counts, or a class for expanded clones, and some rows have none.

cdr3_aa: CASSPGQLNTEAFF; cdr3_nt: TGTGCCAGCAGCCCGGGACAGCTGAACACTGAAGCTTTCTTT; d_call: TRBD1; v_call: TRBV7-6; clone_size: NA; j_call: TRBJ1-1
cdr3_aa: CASSDQSGGGANEQFF; cdr3_nt: TGTGCCAGCAGTGACCAGTCCGGCGGGGGGGCCAATGAGCAGTTCTTC; d_call: TRBD2; v_call: TRBV6-4; clone_size: NA; j_call: TRBJ2-1
cdr3_aa: CASSQDRGGADYGYTF; cdr3_nt: TGCGCCAGCAGCCAAGATCGGGGGGGCGCGGACTATGGCTACACCTTC; d_call: NA; v_call: TRBV7-9; clone_size: NA; j_call: TRBJ1-2
cdr3_aa: CATKPGLDGYEQFF; cdr3_nt: TGTGCCACCAAACCGGGACTCGATGGGTATGAGCAGTTCTTC; d_call: NA; v_call: TRBV19; clone_size: NA; j_call: TRBJ2-1
cdr3_aa: CATSSSRQSNQPQHF; cdr3_nt: TGTGCCACCAGCAGCTCCAGACAGAGCAATCAGCCCCAGCATTTT; d_call: NA; v_call: TRBV15; clone_size: NA; j_call: TRBJ1-5
cdr3_aa: CSVDEDRGNAEAFF; cdr3_nt: TGCAGCGTTGATGAGGACAGGGGGAACGCTGAAGCTTTCTTT; d_call: TRBD1; v_call: TRBV29-1; clone_size: NA; j_call: TRBJ1-1
cdr3_aa: CASSEETSGTYNEQFF; cdr3_nt: TGTGCCAGTAGTGAAGAAACTAGCGGGACGTACAATGAGCAGTTCTTC; d_call: TRBD2; v_call: TRBV19; clone_size: NA; j_call: TRBJ2-1
cdr3_aa: CASSLSSGAPNSPLHF; cdr3_nt: TGTGCCAGCAGTTTATCGTCAGGTGCTCCTAATTCCCCCCTCCACTTT; d_call: NA; v_call: TRBV27; clone_size: NA; j_call: TRBJ1-6
cdr3_aa: CASSTRDYYNEQFF; cdr3_nt: TGTGCCAGCAGCACTCGGGACTATTACAATGAGCAGTTCTTC; d_call: TRBD2; v_call: TRBV7-2; clone_size: NA; j_call: TRBJ2-1
cdr3_aa: CASSQGLRGVTGELFF; cdr3_nt: TGCGCCAGCAGCCAAGGGCTCCGGGGGGTCACCGGGGAGCTGTTTTTT; d_call: TRBD2; v_call: TRBV4-3; clone_size: NA; j_call: TRBJ2-2
cdr3_aa: CASSLTGQSKQQYF; cdr3_nt: TGTGCCAGCAGTTTGACGGGACAGTCAAAGCAGCAGTACTTC; d_call: TRBD1; v_call: TRBV27; clone_size: NA; j_call: TRBJ2-7
cdr3_aa: CASSPRDSTDTQYF; cdr3_nt: TGTGCCAGCAGCCCACGGGACTCCACAGATACGCAGTATTTT; d_call: NA; v_call: TRBV9; clone_size: NA; j_call: TRBJ2-3
cdr3_aa: CASSDGSGSSYNEQFF; cdr3_nt: TGCGCCAGCAGTGATGGTAGCGGGAGCTCCTACAATGAGCAGTTCTTC; d_call: TRBD2; v_call: TRBV10-1; clone_size: NA; j_call: TRBJ2-1
cdr3_aa: CASSQELAREQYF; cdr3_nt: TGCGCCAGCAGCCAAGAACTAGCGCGTGAGCAGTACTTC; d_call: TRBD2; v_call: TRBV4-1; clone_size: NA; j_call: TRBJ2-7
cdr3_aa: CASSLAGDGYEQYF; cdr3_nt: TGTGCCAGCAGTTTGGCGGGAGACGGGTACGAGCAGTACTTC; d_call: TRBD2; v_call: TRBV28; clone_size: NA; j_call: TRBJ2-7
cdr3_aa: CASSARDSTDTQYF; cdr3_nt: TGTGCCAGCAGCGCCCGGGATAGCACAGATACGCAGTATTTT; d_call: NA; v_call: TRBV9; clone_size: NA; j_call: TRBJ2-3
cdr3_aa: CASSQKYGYGYTF; cdr3_nt: TGTGCCAGCAGCCAAAAGTACGGCTATGGCTACACCTTC; d_call: NA; v_call: TRBV4-1; clone_size: NA; j_call: TRBJ1-2
cdr3_aa: CASGLQHF; cdr3_nt: TGTGCTAGTGGTCTTCAGCATTTT; d_call: NA; v_call: TRBV12-5; clone_size: NA; j_call: TRBJ1-5
cdr3_aa: CASSPPGWSEQFF; cdr3_nt: TGTGCCAGCAGTCCTCCAGGGTGGAGTGAGCAGTTCTTC; d_call: NA; v_call: TRBV28; clone_size: NA; j_call: TRBJ2-1
cdr3_aa: CSVPGQGYTGELFF; cdr3_nt: TGCAGCGTGCCGGGACAGGGGTACACCGGGGAGCTGTTTTTT; d_call: TRBD1; v_call: TRBV29-1; clone_size: NA; j_call: TRBJ2-2
cdr3_aa: CASSQERDSYGYTF; cdr3_nt: TGCGCCAGCAGCCAAGAACGAGACAGCTATGGCTACACCTTC; d_call: NA; v_call: TRBV4-3; clone_size: NA; j_call: TRBJ1-2
cdr3_aa: CASSLERLAGNNEQFF; cdr3_nt: TGCGCCAGCAGCCTTGAACGGCTAGCGGGGAACAATGAGCAGTTCTTC; d_call: TRBD2; v_call: TRBV5-1; clone_size: NA; j_call: TRBJ2-1
cdr3_aa: CASLSLTDGDYEQYF; cdr3_nt: TGTGCCAGCTTGAGTTTAACAGATGGGGACTACGAGCAGTACTTC; d_call: NA; v_call: TRBV2; clone_size: NA; j_call: TRBJ2-7
cdr3_aa: CATNGLAGGGETQYF; cdr3_nt: TGTGCCACCAACGGACTAGCGGGGGGAGGAGAGACCCAGTACTTC; d_call: TRBD2; v_call: TRBV2; clone_size: NA; j_call: TRBJ2-5
cdr3_aa: CASSVAGVGGTDTQYF; cdr3_nt: TGTGCCAGCAGCGTAGCAGGGGTGGGAGGCACAGATACGCAGTATTTT; d_call: NA; v_call: TRBV9; clone_size: NA; j_call: TRBJ2-3
cdr3_aa: CASSRTSGTPETQYF; cdr3_nt: TGTGCCAGCAGCCGGACTAGCGGGACCCCAGAGACCCAGTACTTC; d_call: TRBD2; v_call: TRBV6-6; clone_size: NA; j_call: TRBJ2-5
cdr3_aa: CASSGRDRANYGYTF; cdr3_nt: TGTGCCAGCAGCGGGCGGGACAGGGCTAACTATGGCTACACCTTC; d_call: TRBD1; v_call: TRBV7-8; clone_size: NA; j_call: TRBJ1-2
cdr3_aa: CASSLVTGESGELFF; cdr3_nt: TGCGCCAGCAGCTTGGTGACAGGGGAGTCCGGGGAGCTGTTTTTT; d_call: TRBD1; v_call: TRBV5-1; clone_size: NA; j_call: TRBJ2-2
cdr3_aa: CASSPRTGQETQYF; cdr3_nt: TGTGCCAGCAGTCCGAGGACAGGTCAAGAGACCCAGTACTTC; d_call: TRBD1; v_call: TRBV27; clone_size: NA; j_call: TRBJ2-5
cdr3_aa: CASSWTSGDQETQYF; cdr3_nt: TGTGCCAGCAGTTGGACTAGCGGGGACCAAGAGACCCAGTACTTC; d_call: TRBD2; v_call: TRBV27; clone_size: NA; j_call: TRBJ2-5
cdr3_aa: CASSLAYGLAGGPYTNEQFF; cdr3_nt: TGTGCCAGCAGCTTAGCGTATGGACTAGCGGGAGGGCCATATACGAATGAGCAGTTCTTC; d_call: TRBD2; v_call: TRBV7-6; clone_size: once; j_call: TRBJ2-1
cdr3_aa: CASSPTGGYGYTF; cdr3_nt: TGTGCCAGTAGTCCAACAGGGGGCTATGGCTACACCTTC; d_call: TRBD1; v_call: TRBV19; clone_size: NA; j_call: TRBJ1-2
cdr3_aa: CASSYDRGNEQYF; cdr3_nt: TGTGCCAGCAGTTACGACAGGGGCAACGAGCAGTACTTC; d_call: TRBD1; v_call: TRBV2; clone_size: NA; j_call: TRBJ2-7
cdr3_aa: CASSPTTAGSQPQHF; cdr3_nt: TGTGCCAGCAGCCCCACCACGGCAGGTTCACAGCCCCAGCATTTT; d_call: NA; v_call: TRBV7-1; clone_size: NA; j_call: TRBJ1-5
cdr3_aa: CASSVSGSSTGELFF; cdr3_nt: TGTGCCAGCAGCGTTTCCGGGAGTTCGACCGGGGAGCTGTTTTTT; d_call: NA; v_call: TRBV9; clone_size: NA; j_call: TRBJ2-2
cdr3_aa: CASSARQVHEQYF; cdr3_nt: TGTGCCAGCAGCGCCCGACAGGTCCACGAGCAGTACTTC; d_call: NA; v_call: TRBV7-2; clone_size: NA; j_call: TRBJ2-7
cdr3_aa: CASSPGQAYNEQFF; cdr3_nt: TGCGCCAGCAGCCCCGGACAGGCCTACAATGAGCAGTTCTTC; d_call: TRBD1; v_call: TRBV5-1; clone_size: few; j_call: TRBJ2-1
cdr3_aa: CASSYGQSYEQYF; cdr3_nt: TGTGCCAGCAGTTACGGGCAGTCCTACGAGCAGTACTTC; d_call: NA; v_call: TRBV6-5; clone_size: NA; j_call: TRBJ2-7
cdr3_aa: CAISESIQGNSPLHF; cdr3_nt: TGTGCCATCAGTGAGTCGATACAGGGTAATTCACCCCTCCACTTT; d_call: NA; v_call: TRBV10-3; clone_size: NA; j_call: TRBJ1-6
cdr3_aa: CASSLLAHRGGYTF; cdr3_nt: TGTGCCAGCAGTTTATTAGCCCACCGGGGAGGCTACACCTTC; d_call: NA; v_call: TRBV28; clone_size: NA; j_call: TRBJ1-2
cdr3_aa: CASSDLDRAGNTIYF; cdr3_nt: TGTGCCAGCAGCGATCTGGACAGGGCTGGAAACACCATATATTTT; d_call: TRBD1; v_call: TRBV9; clone_size: NA; j_call: TRBJ1-3
cdr3_aa: CASGGAGETQYF; cdr3_nt: TGTGCCAGCGGTGGGGCCGGAGAGACCCAGTACTTC; d_call: NA; v_call: TRBV9; clone_size: NA; j_call: TRBJ2-5
cdr3_aa: CASSEDRGANQPQHF; cdr3_nt: TGTGCCAGCAGCGAAGACCGTGGGGCGAATCAGCCCCAGCATTTT; d_call: NA; v_call: TRBV4-2; clone_size: NA; j_call: TRBJ1-5
cdr3_aa: CASSRGAGGYEQYF; cdr3_nt: TGCGCCAGCAGCAGAGGAGCGGGAGGCTACGAGCAGTACTTC; d_call: TRBD2; v_call: TRBV5-1; clone_size: NA; j_call: TRBJ2-7
cdr3_aa: CASILAGGTGELFF; cdr3_nt: TGTGCCAGCATACTAGCGGGAGGGACCGGGGAGCTGTTTTTT; d_call: TRBD2; v_call: TRBV2; clone_size: NA; j_call: TRBJ2-2
cdr3_aa: CASSLSLDSTDTQYF; cdr3_nt: TGTGCCAGCAGTTTATCACTCGATAGCACAGATACGCAGTATTTT; d_call: NA; v_call: TRBV28; clone_size: NA; j_call: TRBJ2-3
cdr3_aa: CASRPSGTGVFPGELFF; cdr3_nt: TGTGCCAGCAGACCATCCGGGACAGGGGTTTTCCCTGGGGAGCTGTTTTTT; d_call: TRBD1; v_call: TRBV14; clone_size: NA; j_call: TRBJ2-2
cdr3_aa: CASSVTQGGTDTQYF; cdr3_nt: TGTGCCAGCAGCGTTACCCAGGGCGGCACAGATACGCAGTATTTT; d_call: NA; v_call: TRBV9; clone_size: NA; j_call: TRBJ2-3
cdr3_aa: CASSASLTLGQTSGNTIYF; cdr3_nt: TGTGCCAGCAGCGCCTCTCTGACTCTTGGTCAAACCTCCGGAAACACCATATATTTT; d_call: NA; v_call: TRBV9; clone_size: once; j_call: TRBJ1-3